The next 17 T cell receptor beta chains were all read from a single sample in a study of ipilimumab plus nivolumab after autologous stem cell transplantation. The repertoire was sequenced with immunoSEQ multiplex PCR; TCRdb's copy has only in-frame clones and lacks some. The sample contains about 10,000 clones, roughly 69% of which appear only once. Here the sequenced sample was PBMCs, taken in a trial of ipilimumab plus nivolumab as post-transplant consolidation. All receptors derive from a female donor with multiple myeloma.

The rearrangement links TRBV10-3 to TRBJ1-1; D is uncertain. V lost 3 bases to trimming and J lost 5 bases, with 13 bases between them. Germline CDR1 ENHRY, CDR2 SYGVKD. The CDR3 runs to 14 residues. CDR3 DNA sequence: TGTGCCATCAGTGAAAGGCCAGGAGGGACTGAAGCTTTCTTT. Protein product: CAISERPGGTEAFF.

Regarding this clone: Additional DNA sequences in this sample encode the identical CDR3. The V call is TRBV6-1, the J call TRBJ1-2, with TRBD1 matching 7 bases. Per the germline V gene, CDR1 is MNHNS and CDR2 is SASEGT. The CDR3 covers 15 residues. The ends lost 7 bases at V and 8 bases at J; junction bases unmatched: 16. In nucleotides, the CDR3 is TGTGCCAGCATGGGACAGCGCTATGGGGGTCGGGGCTACACCTTC. Translation: CASMGQRYGGRGYTF.

This clone has only one observation. The rearrangement uses TRBV19 and TRBJ1-1; no clear D. Germline assignment: CDR1 LNHDA and CDR2 SQIVND (reference sequence). The CDR3 is 18 residues long. Trimming took off 3 bases at V and 1 base at J, with 21 bases between the two ends. The CDR3 here is CASSIEGLAGRWNTEAFF. The CDR3 nucleotides are TGTGCCAGTAGTATTGAGGGTCTGGCAGGAAGATGGAACACTGAAGCTTTCTTT. The full variable domain, rest sourced from reference TRBV19 and TRBJ1-1, is DGGITQSPKYLFRKEGQNVTLSCEQNLNHDAMYWYRQDPGQGLRLIYYSQIVNDFQKGDIAEGYSVSREKKESFPLTVTSAQKNPTAFYLCASSIEGLAGRWNTEAFFGQGTRLTVV.

A word on this clone: The CDR3 ends on some other residue instead of the conserved phenylalanine or tryptophan, so this is likely a read error. Because the CDR3's place on the DNA is in doubt, the DNA is left out and the CDR3 is given as listed by TCRdb. The J gene is TRBJ2-3, the V gene TRBV21-1; the table names TRBD2, a call not compared with the DNA. TRBV21-1 corresponds to a pseudogene. The CDR3 is made up of 9 amino acids, end residues included. CDR3 sequence reads: CASSSWGGP.

With respect to this clone: At one boundary the junction diverges from the germline segment, which might be a read error. The genes are TRBV7-7 and TRBJ2-2; D perhaps matches TRBD2 (6 bases). The length of the CDR3 is 14 residues. Germline loops: CDR1 SSHAT, CDR2 FNYEAQ (reference sequence). The CDR3, as DNA: TGTGCTAGCAGCTTAGACCGGGGGACCGGGGAGCTGTTTTTT. This translates into CASSLDRGTGELFF.

Only a few counts were recorded for this clone. The chain joins TRBV6-1 to TRBJ2-7; tentatively, D is TRBD1 (6 bases). V was cut by 5 bases and J by 2 bases, with 13 bases left in between. This CDR3 contains 14 residues. Germline lookup yields CDR1 MNHNS and CDR2 SASEGT. CDR3 in amino acids: CASSNTGTPYEQYF. Here the CDR3 DNA reads TGTGCCAGCAGTAACACAGGGACCCCCTACGAGCAGTACTTC.

The chain employs TRBV21-1 and TRBJ2-7. TRBV21-1 constitutes a pseudogene. The CDR3 is 14 amino acids. The CDR3 nucleotides are TGTGCCAGCAGCAAAGTGAGGGGGGACGGCGAGCAGTACTTC. This sequence encodes CASSKVRGDGEQYF.

This chain connects TRBV19 to TRBJ1-5, with TRBD1 matching 8 bases. The CDR3 consists of 16 residues. Germline trimming cut 5 bases from V and 5 bases from J; bases unmatched to any gene: 11. The germline gives CDR1 LNHDA, CDR2 SQIVND (reference sequence). The CDR3, as DNA: TGTGCCAGTAGTCCCCGCTGGACAGGGTATGATCAGCCCCAGCATTTT. Translated: CASSPRWTGYDQPQHF.

In its sample, this clone is medium-sized. This chain's CDR3 is CASSYSGQGYEQYF. CDR3 sequence (DNA): TGTGCCAGCAGTTACTCGGGACAGGGCTACGAGCAGTACTTC. The chain recombines TRBV6-5 with TRBJ2-7; 9 bases agree with TRBD1. The CDR3 spans 14 residues. Germline CDR1 reads MNHEY; CDR2 reads SVGAGI. V shed 0 bases and J 3 bases; nucleotides not matched to a gene: 0.

The chain employs TRBV6-5 and TRBJ2-5; 9 nucleotides match TRBD2. V dropped 7 bases and J dropped 2; count of bases not matched to a gene: 5. The CDR3 totals 14 residues. Germline-derived CDR1 and CDR2 are MNHEY and SVGAGI. The CDR3, as DNA: TGTGCCAGCAATCGGCTAGCGGGGCAAGAGACCCAGTACTTC. This codes for CASNRLAGQETQYF.

V usage is TRBV2 and J usage is TRBJ2-2; 11 bases are shared with TRBD2. From germline, CDR1 is SNHLY and CDR2 FYNNEI. The ends lost 3 bases at V and 3 bases at J; junction bases unmatched: 6. CDR3 size: 17 residues. For the CDR3, the DNA is TGTGCCAGCAGTGACCACCGACTAGCGGGATACACCGGGGAGCTGTTTTTT. Its translation is CASSDHRLAGYTGELFF.

This chain uses TRBV5-1 with TRBJ2-7, with 12 bases fitting TRBD2. With V trimmed by 4 bases and J by 3 bases, 5 bases remained unmatched. Per germline, CDR1 SGHRS and CDR2 YFSETQ. CDR3 size: 15 residues. This chain's CDR3 is CASSPTSGRYYEQYF. Written as DNA, the CDR3 is TGCGCCAGCAGCCCGACTAGCGGGAGATACTACGAGCAGTACTTC.

The chain is built from TRBV7-8 and TRBJ2-5, with TRBD2 matching 12 bases. CDR3 length: 17 amino acids. The germline V gene encodes CDR1 SGHVS and CDR2 FQNEAQ. V lost 2 bases and J lost 0; bases outside the gene matches: 4. In DNA form, the CDR3 reads TGTGCCAGCAGCTTAAATGGACTAGCGGGGAACCAAGAGACCCAGTACTTC. Amino acid sequence: CASSLNGLAGNQETQYF.

This chain uses TRBV15 with TRBJ2-1; 8 bases map to TRBD2. Unmatched junction bases numbered 9, after V lost 0 bases and J lost 5 bases. The germline gives CDR1 LNHNV, CDR2 YYDKDF (reference sequence). CDR3 length: 17 amino acids. The chain's CDR3 is CATSRESGGPTHNEQFF. The DNA of the CDR3 is TGTGCCACCAGCAGAGAGTCGGGAGGGCCGACCCACAATGAGCAGTTCTTC.

By proportion, this clone is medium-sized. The chain recombines TRBV7-3 with TRBJ1-2; D unclear. CDR3 length: 15 residues. CDR1 is SGHTA, CDR2 FQGTGA, per germline. V was pared by 3 bases and J by 8 bases, with 19 bases between. The CDR3 sequence: CASSFPWSPLGGYTF. CDR3 sequence (DNA): TGTGCCAGCAGCTTTCCCTGGTCCCCTCTTGGAGGCTACACCTTC.

V and J are TRBV6-6 and TRBJ2-7; 9 bases align to TRBD1. Losses at the gene ends were 4 bases for V and 4 bases for J; bases not matched to a gene: 11. The CDR3 is 16 amino acids. Germline V gene lookup returns CDR1 MNHNY and CDR2 SVGAGI (reference sequence). CDR3 nucleotide sequence: TGTGCCAGCAGTTCGCCGGGACAGGGCACGACATACGAGCAGTACTTC. It yields the protein CASSSPGQGTTYEQYF.

V and J are TRBV11-2 and TRBJ1-5, with TRBD1 as a possible D gene (5 bases). The CDR3 is 16 residues long. CDR1 SGHAT and CDR2 FQNNGV come from the germline V gene. Trimming stripped 5 bases from V and 3 bases from J, with 17 bases between. CDR3: CASSLTFGGNNQPQHF. As DNA, the CDR3 is TGTGCCAGCAGCCTTACCTTCGGGGGGAACAATCAGCCCCAGCATTTT. The full variable domain, with the rest looked up from reference TRBV11-2 and TRBJ1-5, is EAGVAQSPRYKIIEKRQSVAFWCNPISGHATLYWYQQILGQGPKLLIQFQNNGVVDDSQLPKDRFSAERLKGVDSTLKIQPAKLEDSAVYLCASSLTFGGNNQPQHFGDGTRLSIL.